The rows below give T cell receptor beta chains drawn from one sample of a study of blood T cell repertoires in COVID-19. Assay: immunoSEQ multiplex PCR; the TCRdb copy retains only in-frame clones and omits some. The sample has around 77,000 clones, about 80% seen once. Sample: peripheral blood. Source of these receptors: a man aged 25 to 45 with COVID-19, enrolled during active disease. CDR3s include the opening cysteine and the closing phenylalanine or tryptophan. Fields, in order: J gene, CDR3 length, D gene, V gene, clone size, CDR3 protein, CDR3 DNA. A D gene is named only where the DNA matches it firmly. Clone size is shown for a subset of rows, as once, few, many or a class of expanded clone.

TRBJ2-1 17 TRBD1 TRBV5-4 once CASSSLLGQGALNEQFF TGTGCCAGCAGCTCCCTTTTAGGGCAGGGGGCCCTTAATGAGCAGTTCTTC
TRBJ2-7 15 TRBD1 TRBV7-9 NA CASSLEDRGSYEQYF TGTGCCAGCAGCTTAGAGGACAGGGGGTCCTACGAGCAGTACTTC
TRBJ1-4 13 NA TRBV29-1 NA CSVDPGDNEKLFF TGCAGCGTTGATCCGGGGGATAATGAAAAACTGTTTTTT
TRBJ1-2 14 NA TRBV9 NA CASSAQNANYGYTF TGTGCCAGCAGCGCCCAAAATGCGAACTATGGCTACACCTTC
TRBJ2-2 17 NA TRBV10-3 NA CAISESGGGRNTGELFF TGTGCCATCAGTGAGTCGGGAGGGGGTAGAAACACCGGGGAGCTGTTTTTT
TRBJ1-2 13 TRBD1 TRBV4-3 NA CASSLDRDYGYTF TGCGCCAGCAGTCTGGACAGGGACTATGGCTACACCTTC
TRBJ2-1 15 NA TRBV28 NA CASSAQGSSYNEQFF TGTGCCAGCAGTGCCCAGGGTAGTTCCTACAATGAGCAGTTCTTC
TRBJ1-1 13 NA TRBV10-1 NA CASRDSLNTEAFF TGCGCCAGCAGGGACAGCTTGAACACTGAAGCTTTCTTT
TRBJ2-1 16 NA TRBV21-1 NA CASSKTPPGTKDEQFF TGTGCCAGCAGCAAAACCCCACCCGGGACAAAGGATGAGCAGTTCTTC
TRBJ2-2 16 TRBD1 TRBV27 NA CASAIVIGQGGGELFF TGTGCCAGCGCTATCGTTATAGGACAGGGCGGCGGGGAGCTGTTTTTT
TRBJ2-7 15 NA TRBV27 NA CASSLTSSSSYEQYF TGTGCCAGCAGTTTAACGTCTAGCAGCTCCTACGAGCAGTACTTC
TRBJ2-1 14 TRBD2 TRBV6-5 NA CASSFLAGYNEQFF TGTGCCAGCAGTTTTTTAGCGGGGTACAATGAGCAGTTCTTC
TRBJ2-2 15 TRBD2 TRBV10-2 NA CATSSGRLFTGELFF TGCGCCACCTCCAGCGGGAGACTGTTCACCGGGGAGCTGTTTTTT
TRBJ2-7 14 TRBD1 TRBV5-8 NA CASSLWTGQYEQYF TGTGCCAGCAGCTTATGGACAGGGCAGTACGAGCAGTACTTC
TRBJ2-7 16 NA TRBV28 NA CASSLSPPPEAYEQYF TGTGCCAGCAGTTTATCCCCTCCGCCAGAAGCCTACGAGCAGTACTTC
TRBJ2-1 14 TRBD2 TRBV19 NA CASSSSGSLNEQFF TGTGCCAGTAGTTCTAGCGGGAGTTTAAATGAGCAGTTCTTC
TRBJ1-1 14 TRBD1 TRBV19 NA CASSATGGNTEAFF TGTGCCAGTAGTGCGACAGGGGGGAACACTGAAGCTTTCTTT
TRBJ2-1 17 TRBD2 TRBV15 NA CATSREGRGSSYNEQFF TGTGCCACCAGCCGGGAGGGTAGAGGCAGCTCCTACAATGAGCAGTTCTTC
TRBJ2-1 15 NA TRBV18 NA CASSPGAGSYNEQFF TGTGCCAGCTCACCGGGGGCAGGCTCCTACAATGAGCAGTTCTTC
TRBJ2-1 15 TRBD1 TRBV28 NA CASRDRVVSPNEQFF TGTGCCAGCAGGGACAGGGTAGTAAGTCCGAATGAGCAGTTCTTC
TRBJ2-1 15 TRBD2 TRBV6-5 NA CASSYSRGEYNEQFF TGTGCCAGCAGTTACTCGCGGGGGGAGTACAATGAGCAGTTCTTC
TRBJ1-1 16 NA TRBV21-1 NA CASSGQGRTCGTEAFF TGTGCCAGCAGCGGACAGGGGAGGACTTGTGGCACTGAAGCTTTCTTT
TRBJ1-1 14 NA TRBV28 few CASSLQGRNTEAFF TGTGCCAGCAGTTTACAGGGGAGGAACACTGAAGCTTTCTTT
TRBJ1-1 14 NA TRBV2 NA CARKADRFVTEAFF TGTGCCAGAAAGGCAGACAGGTTTGTCACTGAAGCTTTCTTT
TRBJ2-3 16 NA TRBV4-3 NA CASSQGSLSGTDTQYF TGCGCCAGCAGCCAAGGGTCACTATCAGGCACAGATACGCAGTATTTT
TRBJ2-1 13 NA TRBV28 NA CASSSGSYNEQFF TGTGCCAGCAGTTCGGGCTCCTACAATGAGCAGTTCTTC
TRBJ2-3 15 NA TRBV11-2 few CASSLQGSGRYTQYF TGTGCCAGCAGCTTACAGGGTTCCGGCAGGTATACGCAGTATTTT
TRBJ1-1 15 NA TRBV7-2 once CASSLRTGRYPEAFF TGTGCCAGCAGCTTACGAACAGGCCGGTACCCTGAAGCTTTCTTT
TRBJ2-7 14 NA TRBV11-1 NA CASSLGWTALEQYF TGTGCCAGCAGCTTAGGTTGGACAGCCCTCGAGCAGTACTTC
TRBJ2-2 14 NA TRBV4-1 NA CASSQGANTGELFF TGCGCCAGTTCGCAGGGCGCGAACACCGGGGAGCTGTTTTTT
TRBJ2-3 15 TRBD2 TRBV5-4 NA CASRYGEGVTDTQYF TGTGCCAGCCGCTACGGGGAGGGAGTCACAGATACGCAGTATTTT
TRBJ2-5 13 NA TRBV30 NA CAWRTSLKETQYF TGTGCCTGGAGAACTAGTTTGAAGGAGACCCAGTACTTC
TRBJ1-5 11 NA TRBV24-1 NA CATGVNQPQHF TGTGCCACCGGAGTCAATCAGCCCCAGCATTTT
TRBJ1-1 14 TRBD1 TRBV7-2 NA CASSSGQGNTEAFF TGTGCCAGCAGCTCGGGACAGGGGAACACTGAAGCTTTCTTT
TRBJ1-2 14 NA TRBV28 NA CASSGEGRNYGYTF TGTGCCAGCAGTGGGGAGGGGCGCAACTATGGCTACACCTTC
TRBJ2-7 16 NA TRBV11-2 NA CASSLGARRTIYEQYF TGTGCCAGCAGCTTGGGGGCCCGGAGAACGATCTACGAGCAGTACTTC
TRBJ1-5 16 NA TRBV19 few CASSKTTRLEDQPQHF TGTGCCAGTAGTAAGACCACCCGACTGGAAGATCAGCCCCAGCATTTT
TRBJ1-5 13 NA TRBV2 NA CASRTVSNQPQHF TGTGCCAGCAGGACAGTAAGCAATCAGCCCCAGCATTTT
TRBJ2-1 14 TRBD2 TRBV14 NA CASSQSGRGDEQFF TGTGCCAGCAGCCAAAGCGGGAGAGGCGATGAGCAGTTCTTC
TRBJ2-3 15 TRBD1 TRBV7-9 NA CASSLGGGAADTQYF TGTGCCAGCAGCTTAGGAGGGGGCGCAGCAGATACGCAGTATTTT
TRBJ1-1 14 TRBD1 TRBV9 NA CASSFRDRVTEAFF TGTGCCAGCAGCTTCCGGGACAGGGTAACTGAAGCTTTCTTT
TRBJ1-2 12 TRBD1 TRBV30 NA CAWTRTGDGYTF TGTGCCTGGACGCGGACAGGGGATGGCTACACCTTC